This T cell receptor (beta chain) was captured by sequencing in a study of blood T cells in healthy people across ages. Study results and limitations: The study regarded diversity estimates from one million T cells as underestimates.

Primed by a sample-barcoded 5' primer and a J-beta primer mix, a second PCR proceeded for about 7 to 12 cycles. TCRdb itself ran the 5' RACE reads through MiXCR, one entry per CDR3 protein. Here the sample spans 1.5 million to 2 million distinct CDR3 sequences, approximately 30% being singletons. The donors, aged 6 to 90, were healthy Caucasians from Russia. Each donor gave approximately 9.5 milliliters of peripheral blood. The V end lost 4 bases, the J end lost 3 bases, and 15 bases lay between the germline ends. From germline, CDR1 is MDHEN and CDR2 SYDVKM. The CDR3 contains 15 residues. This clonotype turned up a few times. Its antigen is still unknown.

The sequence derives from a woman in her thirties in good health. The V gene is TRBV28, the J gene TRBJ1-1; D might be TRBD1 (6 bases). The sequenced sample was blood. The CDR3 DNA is TGTGCCAGCAGTTCAGGAGGGGGGAGGCACACTGAAGCTTTCTTT. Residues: CASSSGGGRHTEAFF.